What follows are 29 T cell receptor beta chains derived from one specimen sequenced in a study of blood T cell repertoires in COVID-19. Using immunoSEQ multiplex PCR, the repertoire was profiled, and TCRdb retains in-frame clones only, with some absent. The profile shows some 350,000 clones, around 90% of them singletons. Sample: peripheral blood. Receptors originate from a man in his late teens or twenties with active or convalescent COVID-19.

The chain recombines TRBV28 with TRBJ2-7, with a possible D match to TRBD1 (5 bases). This CDR3 has 13 residues. The germline V and J ends were trimmed by 6 bases and 3 bases, with 12 bases remaining between them. Germline lookup yields CDR1 MDHEN and CDR2 SYDVKM. The CDR3 DNA follows: TGTGCCAGCAGGGACGGACACGGCTACGAGCAGTACTTC. It translates to CASRDGHGYEQYF.

This chain links TRBV6-5 with TRBJ2-7; TRBD1 agrees at 9 bases. This CDR3 is built from 14 residues. The germline V gene has CDR1 MNHEY and CDR2 SVGAGI. The V gene end was trimmed by 7 bases and the J gene end by 1 base; junction bases not matched to a gene: 5. The DNA for the CDR3 is TGTGCCAGCATTGGGACAGGGAGATCCTACGAGCAGTACTTC. Translating gives CASIGTGRSYEQYF.

The chain combines TRBV19 with TRBJ2-1, with TRBD2 matching over 11 bases. The CDR3 runs to 14 residues. Germline trimming cut 6 bases from V and 7 bases from J; bases unmatched to any gene: 5. The germline CDR1 and CDR2 sequences are LNHDA and SQIVND (reference sequence). This CDR3 is CASRSSGGANEQFF. The CDR3 nucleotides are TGTGCCAGTAGAAGTAGCGGGGGGGCAAATGAGCAGTTCTTC.

The chain links TRBV24-1 to TRBJ2-3; weak D call: TRBD2 (5 bases). The germline CDR1 and CDR2 sequences are KGHDR and SFDVKD. V lost 4 bases and J 5 bases, leaving 15 bases between the germline ends. This CDR3 region has 15 residues. CDR3 residues: CATSDSGPYQDTQYF. The DNA of the CDR3 is TGTGCCACCAGTGACAGCGGACCCTACCAAGATACGCAGTATTTT.

V is TRBV4-3 and J is TRBJ2-7, with 11 nucleotides matching TRBD1. Germline V CDR1 and CDR2: LGHNA, YSLEER. The CDR3 length is 16 residues. V dropped 4 bases and J dropped 9; count of bases not matched to a gene: 14. In nucleotides, the CDR3 is TGCGCCAGCAGCCCCTCCGGGACAGGGGGGGTACGATCGCAGTACTTC. The encoded protein is CASSPSGTGGVRSQYF.

This sequence joins TRBV28 and TRBJ1-1; possible D gene TRBD1, 6 bases. V was trimmed by 1 base and J by 5 bases, leaving 14 bases between them. The CDR3 runs to 15 residues. Germline-derived CDR1 and CDR2 are MDHEN and SYDVKM. The CDR3 protein is CASSLLGASGTEAFF. CDR3 DNA: TGTGCCAGCAGTTTATTGGGGGCTAGTGGGACTGAAGCTTTCTTT. Supplemented by reference TRBV28 and TRBJ1-1, the full variable domain reads DVKVTQSSRYLVKRTGEKVFLECVQDMDHENMFWYRQDPGLGLRLIYFSYDVKMKEKGDIPEGYSVSREKKERFSLILESASTNQTSMYLCASSLLGASGTEAFFGQGTRLTVV.

A single count supports this clone. The J gene is TRBJ1-2, the V gene TRBV27; 11 nucleotides agree with TRBD1. Germline loops: CDR1 MNHEY, CDR2 SMNVEV (reference sequence). This CDR3 contains 12 residues. V gave up 9 bases and J gave up 8 bases; unmatched junction bases: 5. CDR3 region: CASGQGAIGYTF. DNA of the CDR3: TGTGCCAGTGGACAGGGGGCTATAGGCTACACCTTC.

CDR3 in amino acids: CATSRATEYQPQHF. The CDR3 DNA sequence: TGTGCCACCAGCAGAGCGACAGAATATCAGCCCCAGCATTTT. The chain links TRBV15 to TRBJ1-5, with D perhaps matching TRBD1 (5 bases). Germline CDR1 is LNHNV and CDR2 is YYDKDF (reference sequence). The CDR3 covers 14 residues. V was clipped by 1 base and J by 5 bases, with 9 bases between them.

The chain carries TRBV28 and TRBJ1-2; TRBD1 is a possible D gene (6 bases). The germline CDR1 and CDR2 sequences are MDHEN and SYDVKM. V was cut by 5 bases and J by 7 bases, with 14 bases left in between. This CDR3 is built from 13 residues. The chain's CDR3 is CASSTQGRGGYTF. The CDR3 DNA sequence: TGTGCCAGCAGTACACAGGGAAGAGGTGGCTACACCTTC.

The rearrangement uses TRBV7-9 and TRBJ2-1; D possibly corresponds to TRBD2 (6 bases). The CDR3 is 13 residues long. Germline CDR1 and CDR2: SEHNR and FQNEAQ (reference sequence). V lost 3 bases and J lost 15, with 18 bases in between. CDR3 region: CASSFRGSEGRFF. CDR3 nucleotide sequence: TGTGCCAGCAGCTTTAGGGGTTCGGAGGGTCGGTTCTTC.

V is TRBV7-9 and J is TRBJ1-1; a weak D match, TRBD1 (6 bases). There are 15 residues in the CDR3. The V end lost 1 base, the J end lost 4 bases, and 13 bases lay between the germline ends. CDR1 is SEHNR, CDR2 FQNEAQ, per germline (reference sequence). CDR3 region: CASSLVAGAVTEAFF. CDR3 coding DNA: TGTGCCAGCAGCTTAGTTGCGGGGGCGGTCACTGAAGCTTTCTTT.

The genes are TRBV29-1 and TRBJ1-1, with 8 bases matching TRBD1. Trimming removed 4 bases from V and 5 bases from J; junction bases left unmatched: 15. The CDR3 covers 16 residues. Germline assignment: CDR1 SQVTM and CDR2 ANQGSEA. CDR3 loop: CSVAPRLDRGWTEAFF. CDR3 nucleotides: TGCAGCGTTGCCCCCCGCCTCGACAGGGGATGGACTGAAGCTTTCTTT.

The gene calls are TRBV4-3 and TRBJ1-2; 7 bases align to TRBD1. This CDR3 has 16 residues. The germline gives CDR1 LGHNA, CDR2 YSLEER. The J segment lost 3 bases and the V segment lost 3 bases, leaving 10 bases of the junction unmatched. In DNA, the CDR3 is TGCGCCAGCAGCCAGGAATTGGCTGACAGGGACTATGGCTACACCTTC. Encoded protein: CASSQELADRDYGYTF.

This sequence joins TRBV7-9 and TRBJ2-1; 8 nucleotides match TRBD1. V dropped 5 bases and J dropped 4; count of bases not matched to a gene: 7. The CDR3 sequence is 15 residues long. Germline V gene data show CDR1 as SEHNR and CDR2 as FQNEAQ (reference sequence). CDR3 bases: TGTGCCAGCAGCCCGACAGGGGCTGGGTACAATGAGCAGTTCTTC. This translates into CASSPTGAGYNEQFF.

The genes are TRBV9 and TRBJ2-1, with a weak D call TRBD2 (6 bases). Germline V CDR1 and CDR2: SGDLS, YYNGEE. With 4 bases removed from V and 1 base from J, the gap between germline ends came to 12 bases. There are 15 residues in the CDR3. Written as DNA, the CDR3 is TGTGCCAGCAGCCCCCGGGAGAGGTCCTACAATGAGCAGTTCTTC. Translated: CASSPRERSYNEQFF. The full variable domain, its missing parts supplied by reference TRBV9 and TRBJ2-1, is DSGVTQTPKHLITATGQRVTLRCSPRSGDLSVYWYQQSLDQGLQFLIQYYNGEERAKGNILERFSAQQFPDLHSELNLSSLELGDSALYFCASSPRERSYNEQFFGPGTRLTVL.

Concerning this clone itself: This specimen includes other DNA sequences encoding the same CDR3. This chain joins TRBV7-9 and TRBJ2-5; D ambiguous. V was cut by 5 bases and J by 1 base, with 11 bases left in between. This CDR3 comprises 14 residues. Germline V gene lookup returns CDR1 SEHNR and CDR2 FQNEAQ (reference sequence). CDR3 DNA: TGTGCCAGCAGCCCCCCGGGTGGCCAAGAGACCCAGTACTTC. Translated: CASSPPGGQETQYF.

V is TRBV29-1 and J is TRBJ1-2; D ambiguous. The CDR3 is 12 amino acids. Germline-derived CDR1 and CDR2 are SQVTM and ANQGSEA. V was pared by 7 bases and J by 8 bases, with 17 bases between. In DNA, the CDR3 is TGCAGCGCTGTAAGGTATTCGGGAGGCTACACCTTC. Protein product: CSAVRYSGGYTF.

The chain is built from TRBV2 and TRBJ1-5, with 9 bases aligning to TRBD1. This CDR3 is 16 amino acids long. J gave up 2 bases and V 4 bases, and 6 bases lay outside the gene matches. The germline gives CDR1 SNHLY, CDR2 FYNNEI. The CDR3 sequence: CASSGTGAPGNQPQHF. The DNA for the CDR3 is TGTGCCAGCAGTGGGACAGGGGCTCCGGGCAATCAGCCCCAGCATTTT.

The V call is TRBV7-9, the J call TRBJ2-7; 8 bases are shared with TRBD2. Trimming took 7 bases from V and 0 from J; bases not matched to a gene: 11. There are 16 residues in the CDR3. Germline CDR1 and CDR2: SEHNR and FQNEAQ (reference sequence). The CDR3 coding sequence is TGTGCCAGCAACCCCCGGGGGGGGGAGGGCTCCTACGAGCAGTACTTC. Residues: CASNPRGGEGSYEQYF.

This chain links TRBV5-6 with TRBJ2-5, with 7 positions matching TRBD1. Germline assignment: CDR1 SGHDT and CDR2 YYEEEE. The junction had 11 bases not matched to a gene; V was cut back by 5 bases and J by 4 bases. The length of the CDR3 is 15 residues. The CDR3 nucleotides read TGTGCCAGCAGTCCACCGGGACAGCCTTTAGAGACCCAGTACTTC. It codes for CASSPPGQPLETQYF. The variable domain in full, completed from reference TRBV5-6 and TRBJ2-5, reads DAGVTQSPTHLIKTRGQQVTLRCSPKSGHDTVSWYQQALGQGPQFIFQYYEEEERQRGNFPDRFSGHQFPNYSSELNVNALLLGDSALYLCASSPPGQPLETQYFGPGTRLLVL.

V gene TRBV6-5 combines with J gene TRBJ1-6; D is perhaps TRBD1 (6 bases). Germline-derived CDR1 and CDR2 are MNHEY and SVGAGI. The CDR3 runs to 14 residues. V gave up 6 bases and J gave up 7 bases, with 13 bases separating them. This CDR3 is CASRPTGWNSPLHF. CDR3 sequence (DNA): TGTGCCAGCAGGCCAACAGGGTGGAATTCACCCCTCCACTTT.

V gene TRBV12-3 or TRBV12-4 combines with J gene TRBJ1-1, with D unclear. This CDR3 has 13 amino acids. V gave up 3 bases and J gave up 2 bases, with 7 bases separating them. The CDR3 reads CASSFAANTEAFF. In DNA, the CDR3 is TGTGCCAGCAGTTTCGCGGCAAACACTGAAGCTTTCTTT.

This clone came up once. The V call is TRBV11-3, the J call TRBJ2-2; 8 bases fit TRBD2. The junction had 8 bases not matched to a gene; V was cut back by 5 bases and J by 3 bases. Germline V lookup: CDR1 SGHNT, CDR2 YENEEA. This CDR3 spans 16 amino acids. The chain's CDR3 is CASSTPPRGDTGELFF. DNA of the CDR3: TGTGCCAGCAGCACCCCTCCGCGGGGGGACACCGGGGAGCTGTTTTTT.

V is TRBV7-2 and J is TRBJ1-2, with D uncertain. The CDR3 extends over 14 amino acids. Germline V gene lookup returns CDR1 SGHTA and CDR2 FQGNSA. V dropped 0 bases and J dropped 3 bases, with 8 bases sitting between them. CDR3 sequence: CASSLAPSYYGYTF. As DNA, the CDR3 is TGTGCCAGCAGCTTAGCGCCCAGTTACTATGGCTACACCTTC.

This clone appeared once. This rearrangement joins TRBV27 to TRBJ2-7; 10 bases are a match to TRBD2. The CDR3 is 15 residues long. V was clipped by 1 base and J by 6 bases; unmatched bases: 6. CDR1 and CDR2 (germline): MNHEY, SMNVEV (reference sequence). The CDR3 nucleotides are TGTGCCAGCAGTTTATTGCCGGGACTAGCGAGCGAGCAGTACTTC. Amino acid sequence: CASSLLPGLASEQYF.

The rearrangement links TRBV11-2 to TRBJ2-7, with TRBD2 identical over 8 bases. The CDR3 sequence is 15 residues long. CDR1 and CDR2 from the germline V gene are SGHAT and FQNNGV. V lost 1 base, J lost 3 bases, and 5 bases stayed unmatched. The CDR3 region has the DNA TGTGCCAGCAGCTTAGGTTCGGGAGGGTACTACGAGCAGTACTTC. This codes for CASSLGSGGYYEQYF.

This chain connects TRBV18 to TRBJ2-2; 7 bases line up with TRBD1. The V gene's germline CDR1 is KGHSH and CDR2 LQKENI. Trimming removed 0 bases from V and 3 bases from J; junction bases left unmatched: 1. The CDR3 runs to 15 residues. The CDR3, as DNA: TGTGCCAGCTCACCACCTACAGGGGACACCGGGGAGCTGTTTTTT. It yields the protein CASSPPTGDTGELFF.

This chain joins TRBV30 and TRBJ1-4; 11 nucleotides match TRBD1. Germline lookup yields CDR1 GTSNPN and CDR2 SVGIG (reference sequence). The CDR3 spans 13 residues. Trimming at V came to 5 bases and at J to 10 bases, leaving 6 bases not matched to a gene. The CDR3 is CAWLPGTGGKLFF. The CDR3 DNA is TGTGCCTGGCTTCCCGGGACAGGGGGAAAACTGTTTTTT. Supplemented by reference TRBV30 and TRBJ1-4, the full variable domain reads SQTIHQWPATLVQPVGSPLSLECTVEGTSNPNLYWYRQAAGRGLQLLFYSVGIGQISSEVPQNLSASRPQDRQFILSSKKLLLSDSGFYLCAWLPGTGGKLFFGSGTQLSVL.

Turning to this clone: Other nucleotide sequences in the sample specify the same CDR3. The rearrangement links TRBV6-5 to TRBJ2-7; D is ambiguous. V shed 6 bases and J shed 0 bases, with 6 bases lying between them. Germline V gene data show CDR1 as MNHEY and CDR2 as SVGAGI. This CDR3 region has 12 residues. The CDR3 loop is CASSRYSYEQYF. As DNA, the CDR3 is TGTGCCAGCAGCAGGTACTCCTACGAGCAGTACTTC.